The next 2 T cell receptor beta chains were all read from a single sample in a study of OX40 agonist ivuxolimab in advanced cancers. The data were produced by immunoSEQ multiplex PCR, yet TCRdb's version contains in-frame clones alone and is incomplete. The table has roughly 96,000 clones, roughly 80% seen once. The input for sequencing was CD4+ or CD8+ T cells sorted from blood, taken in a trial of the OX40 agonist ivuxolimab. Receptor source: an adult with an advanced solid tumor such as melanoma, head and neck, liver or kidney cancer.

The chain employs TRBV5-1 and TRBJ2-3, with D possibly matching TRBD2 (6 bases). Trimming cost V 0 bases and J 2 bases, with 10 bases left between them. The CDR3 is made up of 15 amino acids. Germline-derived CDR1 and CDR2 are SGHRS and YFSETQ. CDR3 in DNA: TGCGCCAGCAGCTTGGTTGCGGGACCCACAGATACGCAGTATTTT. Protein product: CASSLVAGPTDTQYF.

The V gene is TRBV18, the J gene TRBJ2-7; D gene ambiguous. V lost 3 bases and J 3 bases, leaving 12 bases between the germline ends. CDR3 length: 14 residues. Germline CDR1 is KGHSH and CDR2 is LQKENI. The CDR3 region is CASSPPNRDYEQYF. The CDR3 DNA follows: TGTGCCAGCTCACCCCCTAATAGGGACTACGAGCAGTACTTC.